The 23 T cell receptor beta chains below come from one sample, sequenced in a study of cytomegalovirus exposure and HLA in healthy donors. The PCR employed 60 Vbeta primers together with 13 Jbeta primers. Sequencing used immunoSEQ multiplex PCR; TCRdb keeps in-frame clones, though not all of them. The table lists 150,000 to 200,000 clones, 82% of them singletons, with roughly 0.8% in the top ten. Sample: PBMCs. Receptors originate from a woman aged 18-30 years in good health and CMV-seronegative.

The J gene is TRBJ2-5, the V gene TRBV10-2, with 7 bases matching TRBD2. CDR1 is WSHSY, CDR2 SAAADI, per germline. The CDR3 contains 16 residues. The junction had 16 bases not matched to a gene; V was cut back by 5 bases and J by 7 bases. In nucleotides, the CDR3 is TGCGCCAGCAGTCCCGAACGGCCAACATGGGGGGGGACCCAGTACTTC. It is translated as CASSPERPTWGGTQYF.

CDR3 coding DNA: TGTGCCAGCAGCCCCCTAATGGACTCCCGGCCCACAGATACGCAGTATTTT. As protein: CASSPLMDSRPTDTQYF. The V call is TRBV14, the J call TRBJ2-3, with TRBD2 as a possible D gene (5 bases). The CDR3 is 17 amino acids. CDR1 is SGHDN and CDR2 is FVKESK in the germline V gene. The ends were cut back, 4 bases at V and 2 bases at J, with 19 bases in the middle.

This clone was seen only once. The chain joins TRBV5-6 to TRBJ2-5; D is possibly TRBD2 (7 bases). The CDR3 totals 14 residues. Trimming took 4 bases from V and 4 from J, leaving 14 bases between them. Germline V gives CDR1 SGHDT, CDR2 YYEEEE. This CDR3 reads CASSGEGQGETQYF. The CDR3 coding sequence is TGTGCCAGCAGCGGGGAGGGACAAGGAGAGACCCAGTACTTC.

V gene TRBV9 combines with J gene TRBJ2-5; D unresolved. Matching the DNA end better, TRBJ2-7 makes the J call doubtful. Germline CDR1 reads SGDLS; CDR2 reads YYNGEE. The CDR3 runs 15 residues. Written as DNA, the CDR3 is TGTGCCAGCAGCCCCCACCCCACCCTTTCTTACGAGCAGTACTTC. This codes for CASSPHPTLSYEQYF.

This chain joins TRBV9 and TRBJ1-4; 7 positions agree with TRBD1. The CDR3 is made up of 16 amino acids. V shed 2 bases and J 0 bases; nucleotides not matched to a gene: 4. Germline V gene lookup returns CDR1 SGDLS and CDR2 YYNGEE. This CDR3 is CASSVGQAATNEKLFF. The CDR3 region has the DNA TGTGCCAGCAGCGTTGGACAGGCGGCAACTAATGAAAAACTGTTTTTT. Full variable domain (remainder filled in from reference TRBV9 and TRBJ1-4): DSGVTQTPKHLITATGQRVTLRCSPRSGDLSVYWYQQSLDQGLQFLIQYYNGEERAKGNILERFSAQQFPDLHSELNLSSLELGDSALYFCASSVGQAATNEKLFFGSGTQLSVL.

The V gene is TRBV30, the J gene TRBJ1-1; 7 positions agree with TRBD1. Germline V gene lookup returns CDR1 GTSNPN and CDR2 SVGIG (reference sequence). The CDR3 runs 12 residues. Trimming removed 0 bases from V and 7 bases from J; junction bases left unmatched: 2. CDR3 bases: TGTGCCTGGAGTGTAGGGGGCGATGAAGCTTTCTTT. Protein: CAWSVGGDEAFF.

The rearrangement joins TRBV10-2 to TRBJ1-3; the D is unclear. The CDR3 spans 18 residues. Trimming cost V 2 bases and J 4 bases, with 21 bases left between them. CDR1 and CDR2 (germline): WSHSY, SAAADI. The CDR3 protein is CASSEDSILFRGGNTIYF. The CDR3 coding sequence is TGCGCCAGCAGTGAGGACTCCATCTTATTTCGAGGGGGAAACACCATATATTTT.

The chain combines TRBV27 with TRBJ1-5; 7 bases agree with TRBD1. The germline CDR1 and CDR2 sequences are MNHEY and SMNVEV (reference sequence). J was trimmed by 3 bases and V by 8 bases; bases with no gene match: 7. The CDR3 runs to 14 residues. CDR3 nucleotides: TGTGCCAGCCGGGACAGACATACCAATCAGCCCCAGCATTTT. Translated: CASRDRHTNQPQHF.

The CDR3 reads CASRDYTEAFF. CDR3 DNA: TGTGCCAGTAGGGACTACACTGAAGCTTTCTTT. The chain links TRBV2 to TRBJ1-1, with D perhaps matching TRBD1 (5 bases). The CDR3 length is 11 residues. Trimming took off 9 bases at V and 3 bases at J, with 8 bases between the two ends. Germline V gene data show CDR1 as SNHLY and CDR2 as FYNNEI.

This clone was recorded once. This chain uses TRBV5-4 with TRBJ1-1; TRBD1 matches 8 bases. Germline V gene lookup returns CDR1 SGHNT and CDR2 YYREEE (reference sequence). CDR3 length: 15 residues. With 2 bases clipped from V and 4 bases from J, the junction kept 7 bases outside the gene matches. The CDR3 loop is CASSFTYRGTTEAFF. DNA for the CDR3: TGTGCCAGCAGCTTTACCTACAGGGGGACCACTGAAGCTTTCTTT.

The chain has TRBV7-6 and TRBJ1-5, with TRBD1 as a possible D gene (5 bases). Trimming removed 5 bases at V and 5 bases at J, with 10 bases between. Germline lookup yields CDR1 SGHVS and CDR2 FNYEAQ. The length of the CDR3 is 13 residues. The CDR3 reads CASSPDRDQPQHF. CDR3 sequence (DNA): TGTGCCAGCAGCCCCGACAGAGATCAGCCCCAGCATTTT.

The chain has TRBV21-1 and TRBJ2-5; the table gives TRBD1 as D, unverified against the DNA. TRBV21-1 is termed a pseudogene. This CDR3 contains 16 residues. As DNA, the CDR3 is TGTGCCAGCAGCAAAGGCGTAGGACAGGATCAAGGGACCCAGTACTTC. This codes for CASSKGVGQDQGTQYF.

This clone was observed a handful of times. The CDR3 DNA sequence: TGTGCCAGCAGTGAAAGCGGGGGGAACTATGGCTACACCTTC. It yields the protein CASSESGGNYGYTF. This chain joins TRBV2 and TRBJ1-2; possibly TRBD1 for D (5 bases). CDR3 length: 14 residues. The V and J ends lost 2 bases and 2 bases respectively, with 9 bases between them. The V gene's germline CDR1 is SNHLY and CDR2 FYNNEI.

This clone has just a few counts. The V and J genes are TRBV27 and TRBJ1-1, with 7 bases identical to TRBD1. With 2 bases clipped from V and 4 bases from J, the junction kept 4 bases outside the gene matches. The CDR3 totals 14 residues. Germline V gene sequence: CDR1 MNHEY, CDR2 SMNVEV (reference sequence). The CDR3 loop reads CASSLTGVFTEAFF. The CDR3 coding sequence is TGTGCCAGCAGTTTAACAGGGGTTTTCACTGAAGCTTTCTTT.

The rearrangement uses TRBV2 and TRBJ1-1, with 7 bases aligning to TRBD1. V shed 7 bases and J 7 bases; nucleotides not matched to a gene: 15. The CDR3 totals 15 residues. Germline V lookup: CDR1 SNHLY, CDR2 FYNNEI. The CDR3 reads CASTPRGRTEGEAFF. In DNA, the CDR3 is TGTGCCAGCACCCCTAGGGGGCGAACGGAGGGTGAAGCTTTCTTT.

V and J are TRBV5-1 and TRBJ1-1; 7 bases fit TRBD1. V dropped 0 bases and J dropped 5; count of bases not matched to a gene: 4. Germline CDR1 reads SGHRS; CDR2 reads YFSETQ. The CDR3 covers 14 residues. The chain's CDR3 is CASSLEGGWTEAFF. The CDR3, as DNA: TGCGCCAGCAGCTTGGAAGGGGGCTGGACTGAAGCTTTCTTT.

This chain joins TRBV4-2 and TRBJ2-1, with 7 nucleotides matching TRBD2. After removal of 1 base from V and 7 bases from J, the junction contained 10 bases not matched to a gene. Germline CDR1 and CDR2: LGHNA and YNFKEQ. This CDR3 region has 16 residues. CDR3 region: CASSQAWREGQNEQFF. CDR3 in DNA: TGTGCCAGCAGCCAAGCGTGGAGGGAGGGCCAGAATGAGCAGTTCTTC.

The CDR3 here is CASTGTSGRSGSYNEQFF. As DNA, the CDR3 is TGTGCCAGCACCGGGACTAGCGGGAGATCGGGCTCCTACAATGAGCAGTTCTTC. The rearrangement uses TRBV28 and TRBJ2-1; 14 bases are shared with TRBD2. From germline, CDR1 is MDHEN and CDR2 SYDVKM. V was clipped by 7 bases and J by 0 bases; unmatched bases: 8. CDR3 length: 18 amino acids.

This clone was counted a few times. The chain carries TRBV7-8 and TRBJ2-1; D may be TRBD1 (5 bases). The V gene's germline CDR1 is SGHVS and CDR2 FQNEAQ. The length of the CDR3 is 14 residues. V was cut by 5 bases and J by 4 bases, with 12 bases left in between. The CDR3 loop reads CASSPRTHYNEQFF. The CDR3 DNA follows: TGTGCCAGCAGCCCCAGGACACATTACAATGAGCAGTTCTTC.

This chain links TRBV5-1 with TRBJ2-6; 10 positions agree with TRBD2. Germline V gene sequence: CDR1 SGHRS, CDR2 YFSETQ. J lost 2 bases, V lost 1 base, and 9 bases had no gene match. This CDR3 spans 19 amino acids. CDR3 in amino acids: CASSLLSSGSLAGANVLTF. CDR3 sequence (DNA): TGCGCCAGCAGCTTGCTCTCTAGCGGGAGTCTAGCTGGGGCCAACGTCCTGACTTTC. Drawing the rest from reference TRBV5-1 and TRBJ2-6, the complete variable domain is KAGVTQTPRYLIKTRGQQVTLSCSPISGHRSVSWYQQTPGQGLQFLFEYFSETQRNKGNFPGRFSGRQFSNSRSEMNVSTLELGDSALYLCASSLLSSGSLAGANVLTFGAGSRLTVL.

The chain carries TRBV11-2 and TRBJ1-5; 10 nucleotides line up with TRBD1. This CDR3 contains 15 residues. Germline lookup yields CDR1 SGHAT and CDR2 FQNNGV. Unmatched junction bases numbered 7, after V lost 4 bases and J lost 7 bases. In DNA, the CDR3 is TGTGCCAGCAGCTCAGGGACAGGGGAAGGACAGCCCCAGCATTTT. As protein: CASSSGTGEGQPQHF.

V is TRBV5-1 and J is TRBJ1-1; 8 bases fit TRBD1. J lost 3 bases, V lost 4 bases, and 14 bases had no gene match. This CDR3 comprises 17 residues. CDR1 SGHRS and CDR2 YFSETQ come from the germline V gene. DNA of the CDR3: TGCGCCAGCAGCCCGGAAGACGACAGGGGAGAGTACACTGAAGCTTTCTTT. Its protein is CASSPEDDRGEYTEAFF. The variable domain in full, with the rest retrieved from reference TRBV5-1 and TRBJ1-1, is KAGVTQTPRYLIKTRGQQVTLSCSPISGHRSVSWYQQTPGQGLQFLFEYFSETQRNKGNFPGRFSGRQFSNSRSEMNVSTLELGDSALYLCASSPEDDRGEYTEAFFGQGTRLTVV.

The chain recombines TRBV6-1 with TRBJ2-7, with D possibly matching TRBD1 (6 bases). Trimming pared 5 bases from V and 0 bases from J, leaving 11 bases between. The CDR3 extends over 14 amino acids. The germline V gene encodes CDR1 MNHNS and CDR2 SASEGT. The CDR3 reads CASSLQGHSYEQYF. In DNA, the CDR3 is TGTGCCAGCAGTTTACAGGGTCACTCCTACGAGCAGTACTTC.